The entry that follows covers one TCR beta chain sequence. The data are from a study of radiotherapy plus CTLA-4 blockade in lung cancer. Study at large: Around 18% of enrolled patients responded objectively, and approximately 34% had disease control.

Data came from immunoSEQ multiplex PCR; TCRdb stores just in-frame clones and leaves some out. Of 90,000 or so clones listed, around four fifths were seen once; the top ten hold roughly 0.82%. The germline V gene encodes CDR1 MNHNY and CDR2 SVGAGI (reference sequence). CDR3 length equals 13 residues. Unmatched junction bases numbered 5, after V lost 2 bases and J lost 8 bases. The chain has TRBV6-6 and TRBJ1-2; 7 bases line up with TRBD1. This TCR came from a human donor with non-small cell lung cancer who had stable disease on radiotherapy plus ipilimumab. Sequencing used peripheral blood, obtained from a patient treated with radiotherapy plus ipilimumab. The CDR3 nucleotides read TGTGCCAGCAGTTACGACAGGGCGGAGGGCTACACCTTC. This codes for CASSYDRAEGYTF.